This T cell receptor beta chain was profiled in a study of T cell changes during pregnancy in multiple sclerosis. Trimming took 4 bases from V and 7 from J, leaving 14 bases between them. This CDR3 has 13 amino acids. Germline V gene sequence: CDR1 SGHAT, CDR2 FQNNGV. Profiling relied on immunoSEQ multiplex PCR, and the TCRdb table lists in-frame clones only, not all of them. Of approximately 24,000 clones detected, approximately 90% appear once; the ten largest clones hold roughly 8%. This chain uses TRBV11-2 with TRBJ2-7; possibly TRBD2 for D (7 bases). This clonotype was obtained from a female donor in good health, enrolled as a control in a pregnancy study. This specimen was CD8+ T cells from peripheral blood mononuclear cells, taken in the first trimester of pregnancy. The CDR3 reads CASSSIRGAEQYF. The CDR3 DNA is TGTGCCAGCAGCTCGATACGGGGGGCTGAGCAGTACTTC.